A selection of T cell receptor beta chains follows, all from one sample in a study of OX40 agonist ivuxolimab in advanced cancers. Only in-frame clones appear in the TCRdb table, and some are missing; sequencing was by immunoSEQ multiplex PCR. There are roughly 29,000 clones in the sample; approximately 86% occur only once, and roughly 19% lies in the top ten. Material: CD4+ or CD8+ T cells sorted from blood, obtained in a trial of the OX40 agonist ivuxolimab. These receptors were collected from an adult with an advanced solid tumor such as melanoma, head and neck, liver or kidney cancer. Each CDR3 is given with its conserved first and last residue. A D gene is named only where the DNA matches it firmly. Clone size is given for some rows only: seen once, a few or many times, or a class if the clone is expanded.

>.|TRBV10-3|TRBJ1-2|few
TGTGCCAGCAGTTACTTAGGGGTCGATGGCTACACCTTC
CASSYLGVDGYTF
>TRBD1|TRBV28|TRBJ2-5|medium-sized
TGTGCCAGCAGTTCTTGGGGACAGGTTACTGGCGAGACCCAGTACTTC
CASSSWGQVTGETQYF
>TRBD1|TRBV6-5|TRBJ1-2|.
TGTGCCAGCAGGCCTACCCGGACAGGGGGAGATGGCTACACCTTC
CASRPTRTGGDGYTF
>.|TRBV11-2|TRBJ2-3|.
TGTGCCAGCAGTCGCTGGTCTAAGGCGCAGTATTTT
CASSRWSKAQYF
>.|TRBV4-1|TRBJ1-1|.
TGCGCCAGCAGCCAAGATGTGGGGACGGATGAAGCTTTCTTT
CASSQDVGTDEAFF
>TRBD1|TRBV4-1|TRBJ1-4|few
TGCGCCAGCAGCCAAAAGGTTGGACAGGGGTTAGAAAAACTGTTTTTT
CASSQKVGQGLEKLFF
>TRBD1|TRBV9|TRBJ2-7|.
TGTGCCAGCAGCGTAGGGGACAGCCCTTACGAGCAGTACTTC
CASSVGDSPYEQYF
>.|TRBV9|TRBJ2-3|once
TGTGCCAGCAGCCCAACCCCAAGGACAACCTTCACAGATACGCAGTATTTT
CASSPTPRTTFTDTQYF
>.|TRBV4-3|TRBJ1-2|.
TGCGCCAGCAGCCAGGCCGTCCTCCTTCCCGGGGCAGAGGGCTACACCTTC
CASSQAVLLPGAEGYTF
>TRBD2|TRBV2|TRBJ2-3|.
TGTGCCAGCATTAGCGGGAGCACAGATACGCAGTATTTT
CASISGSTDTQYF
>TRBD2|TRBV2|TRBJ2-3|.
TGTGCCAGCAGTGATTGGAGCGGGGGGGCCCTAAGCACAGATACGCAGTATTTT
CASSDWSGGALSTDTQYF
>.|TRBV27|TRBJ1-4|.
TGTGCCAGCAGTTTATGGGATGGAGGAAAACTGTTTTTT
CASSLWDGGKLFF
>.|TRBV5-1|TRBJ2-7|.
TGCGCCAGCAGCTTGGAGTACGGGCTCGAGCAGTACTTC
CASSLEYGLEQYF
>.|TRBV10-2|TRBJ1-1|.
TGCGCCAGCATCGGGACGGCGAACACTGAAGCTTTCTTT
CASIGTANTEAFF
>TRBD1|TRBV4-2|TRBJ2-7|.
TGTGCCAGCAGCCAAGGGGGACAGGGATACGAGCAGTACTTC
CASSQGGQGYEQYF
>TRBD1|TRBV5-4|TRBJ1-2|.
TGTGCCAGCAGCTTCGGCGGGACAGCGTATGGCTACACCTTC
CASSFGGTAYGYTF